The clone carrying this TCR beta chain was recorded only once. No antigen is known for it. Sequencing was performed with immunoSEQ multiplex PCR; in TCRdb, only in-frame clones are kept and a portion is missing. The table lists some 17,000 clones, just under 85% of them singletons. This sample is part of a study of PD-1 blockade in classical Hodgkin lymphoma. Findings of the study overall: Repertoire differences have undefined causes, possibly disease activity or prior therapy. Reports indicated that newly diagnosed patients had lower baseline TCR diversity than healthy donors did.

Time point reported: newly diagnosed, previously untreated cHL patient sample. The comparison group had newly diagnosed, previously untreated classical Hodgkin lymphoma. CDR1 and CDR2 from the germline V gene are KGHSH and LQKENI. The CDR3 is made up of 12 amino acids. V was trimmed by 2 bases and J by 5 bases, leaving 7 bases between them. The sequencing sample was made of peripheral blood mononuclear cells (PBMCs). This TCR was recovered from a human donor with classical Hodgkin lymphoma. The V gene is TRBV18, the J gene TRBJ2-7, with D possibly being TRBD1 (6 bases). The CDR3 is CASSPGGNEQYF. The CDR3 coding sequence is TGTGCCAGCTCACCAGGGGGCAACGAGCAGTACTTC.